Below, 25 T cell receptor beta chains from the same sample are listed, as sequenced in a study of blood T cell repertoires in COVID-19. Measured with immunoSEQ multiplex PCR; TCRdb has only the in-frame clones, and not every one. The sample contains 270,000 or so clones, about four fifths of which appear only once. Sequenced material: peripheral blood. The receptors here all came from a woman between 18 and 29 years old with acute or convalescent COVID-19.

The genes are TRBV3-1 (or the pseudogene TRBV3-2) and TRBJ2-7; no definite D call. V dropped 10 bases and J dropped 0 bases, with 10 bases sitting between them. The CDR3 length is 12 residues. Germline CDR1 reads LGHDT; CDR2 reads YNNKEL (reference sequence). This chain's CDR3 is CATTGYSYEQYF. CDR3 DNA sequence: TGTGCCACCACCGGGTACTCCTACGAGCAGTACTTC.

V usage is TRBV20-1 and J usage is TRBJ2-5, with 9 bases identical to TRBD2. The CDR3 has 11 amino acids. Germline V gene data show CDR1 as DFQATT and CDR2 as SNEGSKA (reference sequence). CDR3 coding DNA: TGCACGCAGGCGGGAGGGGAGACCCAGTACTTC. Translating gives CTQAGGETQYF.

The rearrangement links TRBV7-9 to TRBJ1-3; weak D call: TRBD1 (5 bases). Germline CDR1 SEHNR, CDR2 FQNEAQ (reference sequence). This CDR3 contains 17 residues. V was shortened by 5 bases and J by 0 bases, with 17 bases between the two germline ends. CDR3 in DNA: TGTGCCAGCAGCCCCAGCGTGGGCAGGGACTCTGGAAACACCATATATTTT. It translates to CASSPSVGRDSGNTIYF.

The V and J genes are TRBV10-3 and TRBJ2-7; 8 bases fit TRBD1. CDR3 length: 13 amino acids. The V and J ends lost 5 bases and 2 bases, in that order; junction bases with no gene match: 2. The germline gives CDR1 ENHRY, CDR2 SYGVKD. In DNA, the CDR3 is TGTGCCATCAGTATGGGACAGGCCTACGAGCAGTACTTC. Amino acids: CAISMGQAYEQYF.

V gene TRBV7-9 combines with J gene TRBJ2-7; TRBD1 is a possible D gene (6 bases). The CDR3 spans 13 residues. Germline CDR1 reads SEHNR; CDR2 reads FQNEAQ (reference sequence). Trimming stripped 6 bases from V and 4 bases from J, with 13 bases between. CDR3 residues: CASSSGHRYEQYF. The CDR3 DNA reads TGTGCCAGCAGTTCGGGACACCGGTACGAGCAGTACTTC.

The chain uses TRBV5-1 and TRBJ2-1; TRBD1 matches 9 bases. The CDR3 consists of 15 residues. The V gene's germline CDR1 is SGHRS and CDR2 YFSETQ. Losses at the gene ends were 4 bases for V and 5 bases for J; bases not matched to a gene: 7. The CDR3 spells CASSHGGTGNNEQFF. The DNA of the CDR3 is TGCGCCAGCAGCCATGGTGGGACAGGGAACAATGAGCAGTTCTTC.

The gene calls are TRBV5-1 and TRBJ2-3, with 9 bases fitting TRBD2. The CDR3 contains 16 residues. V shed 4 bases, J shed 4 bases, and the junction held 10 bases outside the gene matches. CDR1 and CDR2 (germline): SGHRS, YFSETQ. The CDR3 DNA is TGCGCCAGCAGCAGGAGCGGGAGGTTCGTCGCAGATACGCAGTATTTT. Amino acids: CASSRSGRFVADTQYF.

The chain is built from TRBV5-6 and TRBJ1-4; D unclear. With 0 bases removed from V and 8 bases from J, the gap between germline ends came to 17 bases. Germline values: CDR1 SGHDT, CDR2 YYEEEE. The CDR3 totals 16 residues. DNA for the CDR3: TGTGCCAGCAGCTTGGCCCGCGGGGTAATAGCGGAAAAACTGTTTTTT. Its translation is CASSLARGVIAEKLFF.

The rearrangement joins TRBV6-5 to TRBJ1-2; 7 nucleotides align to TRBD1. CDR1 and CDR2 (germline): MNHEY, SVGAGI. The CDR3 has 13 residues. The V segment lost 11 bases and the J segment 0 bases; nucleotides outside the gene matches: 6. CDR3 coding DNA: TGTGCCGGTCAGACAGGGCCTAACTATGGCTACACCTTC. Its protein product is CAGQTGPNYGYTF.

The chain couples TRBV27 to TRBJ2-7; D perhaps matches TRBD1 (5 bases). Germline V gene sequence: CDR1 MNHEY, CDR2 SMNVEV (reference sequence). The CDR3 is 13 residues long. Deletions cut 7 bases from V and 6 bases from J, with 16 bases between. The DNA of the CDR3 is TGTGCCAGCATGATTGGGGCCCGTGGCGAGCAGTACTTC. Translating it yields CASMIGARGEQYF.

V and J are TRBV7-8 and TRBJ2-7, with TRBD1 as a possible D gene (5 bases). Looked up from germline, CDR1 is SGHVS and CDR2 is FQNEAQ. The CDR3 extends over 16 amino acids. Trimming stripped 1 base from V and 1 base from J, with 14 bases between. CDR3 DNA sequence: TGTGCCAGCAGCTTAGATCCACAGGAACCATCCTACGAGCAGTACTTC. It encodes CASSLDPQEPSYEQYF.

The V and J genes are TRBV3-1 (or the pseudogene TRBV3-2) and TRBJ1-2; D possibly corresponds to TRBD1 (5 bases). This CDR3 spans 13 amino acids. CDR1 and CDR2 (germline): LGHDT, YNNKEL (reference sequence). Trimming took off 0 bases at V and 7 bases at J, with 9 bases between the two ends. The CDR3 DNA follows: TGTGCCAGCAGCCAAGATCAGGGAAGTGGCTACACCTTC. Its protein is CASSQDQGSGYTF.

This chain connects TRBV5-1 to TRBJ1-1, with D unresolved. From germline, CDR1 is SGHRS and CDR2 YFSETQ. The CDR3 spans 14 residues. V lost 4 bases, J lost 10 bases, and 20 bases lay in between. CDR3 in amino acids: CASSIGGRNTRAFF. The CDR3 nucleotides are TGCGCCAGCAGCATTGGAGGCCGCAACACAAGAGCTTTCTTT.

V usage is TRBV9 and J usage is TRBJ2-7; the D is unclear. This CDR3 spans 14 amino acids. Germline CDR1 SGDLS, CDR2 YYNGEE. Deletions cut 4 bases from V and 1 base from J, with 12 bases between. CDR3 in amino acids: CASSPAAHSYEQYF. The DNA for the CDR3 is TGTGCCAGCAGCCCGGCGGCCCATTCCTACGAGCAGTACTTC. Filled out from reference TRBV9 and TRBJ2-7, the complete variable domain reads DSGVTQTPKHLITATGQRVTLRCSPRSGDLSVYWYQQSLDQGLQFLIQYYNGEERAKGNILERFSAQQFPDLHSELNLSSLELGDSALYFCASSPAAHSYEQYFGPGTRLTVT.

The chain has TRBV19 and TRBJ1-2; 8 nucleotides align to TRBD1. CDR3 length: 16 amino acids. With 2 bases clipped from V and 0 bases from J, the junction kept 5 bases outside the gene matches. Germline CDR1 reads LNHDA; CDR2 reads SQIVND (reference sequence). The CDR3 loop reads CASSIMGTGANYGYTF. CDR3 DNA: TGTGCCAGTAGTATAATGGGGACAGGAGCTAACTATGGCTACACCTTC.

V usage is TRBV16 and J usage is TRBJ1-1; perhaps TRBD1 as D (5 bases). Trimming removed 5 bases at V and 4 bases at J, with 11 bases between. Germline lookup yields CDR1 KGHSY and CDR2 FQNENV. The CDR3 spans 13 residues. CDR3 protein: CASSEAGGTEAFF. The CDR3 DNA reads TGTGCCAGCAGCGAAGCGGGGGGCACTGAAGCTTTCTTT.

This chain joins TRBV2 and TRBJ1-5, with unresolved D. Trimming took off 8 bases at V and 7 bases at J, with 15 bases between the two ends. The CDR3 spans 13 residues. CDR1 is SNHLY, CDR2 FYNNEI, per germline. The CDR3 sequence: CASGGRSRQPQHF. DNA of the CDR3: TGTGCCAGCGGAGGACGGTCTCGCCAGCCCCAGCATTTT.

The CDR3 reads CASSLRTSGHPRHEQFF. CDR3 coding DNA: TGTGCCAGCAGTTTAAGGACTAGCGGACATCCTAGGCATGAGCAGTTCTTC. The chain recombines TRBV27 with TRBJ2-1, with 10 bases fitting TRBD2. Germline CDR1 is MNHEY and CDR2 is SMNVEV (reference sequence). There are 17 residues in the CDR3. The ends lost 2 bases at V and 8 bases at J; junction bases unmatched: 12.

This clone was observed a handful of times. V usage is TRBV30 and J usage is TRBJ1-6, with D possibly matching TRBD1 (6 bases). Looked up from germline, CDR1 is GTSNPN and CDR2 is SVGIG (reference sequence). This CDR3 spans 16 amino acids. V lost 4 bases and J 0 bases, leaving 13 bases between the germline ends. This CDR3 reads CAWTDRKSSYNSPLHF. CDR3 DNA: TGTGCCTGGACCGACAGGAAGAGCTCCTATAATTCACCCCTCCACTTT.

The chain has TRBV3-1 (or the pseudogene TRBV3-2) and TRBJ1-3; D not resolved. Germline-derived CDR1 and CDR2 are LGHDT and YNNKEL (reference sequence). Trimming took off 4 bases at V and 4 bases at J, with 11 bases between the two ends. This CDR3 is 14 amino acids long. CDR3 coding DNA: TGTGCCAGCAGCCTCGAGGCGGGAGGAAACACCATATATTTT. Its protein product is CASSLEAGGNTIYF.

The CDR3 here is CASSADRGFTEAFF. CDR3 DNA: TGTGCCAGCAGCGCGGACAGGGGTTTCACTGAAGCTTTCTTT. The chain couples TRBV7-9 to TRBJ1-1, with 9 positions matching TRBD1. Per germline, CDR1 SEHNR and CDR2 FQNEAQ (reference sequence). V shed 5 bases, J shed 4 bases, and the junction held 5 bases outside the gene matches. The CDR3 runs to 14 residues.

J is TRBJ1-4 and V is TRBV25-1; no definite D call. Trimming removed 8 bases from V and 7 bases from J, with 17 bases in between. CDR3 length: 14 amino acids. CDR1 and CDR2 (germline): MGHDK, SYGVNS. This CDR3 is CASRDDLIGEKLFF. The CDR3 bases are TGTGCCAGCCGAGACGACTTAATTGGTGAAAAACTGTTTTTT.

The chain couples TRBV30 to TRBJ1-1, with D perhaps TRBD1 (6 bases). Germline V gene lookup returns CDR1 GTSNPN and CDR2 SVGIG (reference sequence). The CDR3 totals 15 residues. V was shortened by 8 bases and J by 1 base, with 20 bases between the two germline ends. The CDR3 nucleotides are TGTGCCCGTGGCGGGGGCTGGGGAAGGAACACTGAAGCTTTCTTT. As protein: CARGGGWGRNTEAFF. The entire variable domain, with the rest obtained from reference TRBV30 and TRBJ1-1, is as follows: SQTIHQWPATLVQPVGSPLSLECTVEGTSNPNLYWYRQAAGRGLQLLFYSVGIGQISSEVPQNLSASRPQDRQFILSSKKLLLSDSGFYLCARGGGWGRNTEAFFGQGTRLTVV.

The rearrangement uses TRBV15 and TRBJ2-1; TRBD2 matches 14 bases. Germline lookup yields CDR1 LNHNV and CDR2 YYDKDF (reference sequence). This CDR3 comprises 17 residues. V shed 9 bases and J 6 bases; nucleotides not matched to a gene: 13. For the CDR3, the DNA is TGTGCCACTGCGACTGGGACTAGCGGGAGATTCCGCAATGAGCAGTTCTTC. It translates to CATATGTSGRFRNEQFF.

The chain uses TRBV6-5 and TRBJ2-1; the match to TRBD2 covers 12 bases. V shed 5 bases and J 8 bases; nucleotides not matched to a gene: 4. This CDR3 has 14 residues. The germline CDR1 and CDR2 sequences are MNHEY and SVGAGI. CDR3 region: CASSTSGRLYEQFF. The CDR3 coding sequence is TGTGCCAGCAGTACTAGCGGGAGGTTGTATGAGCAGTTCTTC.